This T cell receptor beta chain is from a study of T cells after yellow fever vaccination. Study at large: Fractions of limited cellularity were prepared by means of SMART-Seq v4 Ultra Low Input. Study-level results: Peak timing came faster in the weaker secondary response, day 5 versus 15. Bulk-population clonotypes that are abundant could appear as contaminants in FACS-sorted repertoires.

A remark on this clonotype: What it binds is unknown. The junction departs from the called germline gene at one end, perhaps through a read error.

A single record per CDR3 protein comes from TCRdb applying MiXCR to the 5' RACE reads. The sample lists just under 600,000 distinct CDR3 sequences; roughly 13% were seen once. Germline values: CDR1 LGHNA, CDR2 YSLEER. There are 16 residues in the CDR3. Sequenced here: PBMCs, sampled on the day of the yellow fever booster vaccination. This TCR was recovered from a man aged 25 to 45 who received the YFV17D yellow fever vaccine. The genes are TRBV4-3 and TRBJ2-4; the match to TRBD2 covers 9 bases. CDR3 DNA: TGCGCCAGCAGCCAAGAGGCTCGAACTAGCGGGTCCTTACGGATCTTC. It specifies CASSQEARTSGSLRIF.